The 12 T cell receptor beta chains below all came from one sample that was sequenced in a study of technical replicates of blood from several donors. Using immunoSEQ multiplex PCR, the repertoire was profiled, and TCRdb retains in-frame clones only, with some absent. The sample records over 70,000 clones, approximately 91% being singletons. Sequenced sample: PBMCs. Every receptor here comes from a human donor in good health. Some clones in this sample may be carry-over from other donors' samples.

V usage is TRBV7-2 and J usage is TRBJ2-5; unclear D gene. Germline CDR1 SGHTA, CDR2 FQGNSA. The CDR3 runs to 12 residues. Trimming pared 3 bases from V and 1 base from J, leaving 3 bases between. The CDR3 here is CASSFSQETQYF. The CDR3, as DNA: TGTGCCAGCAGCTTCAGCCAAGAGACCCAGTACTTC.

This chain links TRBV6-4 with TRBJ1-6; 8 nucleotides match TRBD1. CDR1 MRHNA and CDR2 SNTAGT come from the germline V gene. With 10 bases clipped from V and 10 bases from J, the junction kept 9 bases outside the gene matches. The CDR3 has 13 amino acids. CDR3 in DNA: TGTGCCACCAGGGCAGGGGGCAACTCACCCCTCCACTTT. Amino acids: CATRAGGNSPLHF.

The chain joins TRBV6-6 to TRBJ2-6; 7 bases line up with TRBD1. The CDR3 spans 15 residues. Germline V gene lookup returns CDR1 MNHNY and CDR2 SVGAGI (reference sequence). The V and J ends lost 5 bases and 2 bases, in that order; junction bases with no gene match: 3. Here the CDR3 DNA reads TGTGCCAGCAGTCTTCAGGGGGCTGGGGCCAACGTCCTGACTTTC. Residues: CASSLQGAGANVLTF.

The gene calls are TRBV15 and TRBJ1-4; TRBD1 matches at 8 bases. Unmatched junction bases numbered 5, after V lost 0 bases and J lost 8 bases. The CDR3 is 15 amino acids. Germline CDR1 LNHNV, CDR2 YYDKDF (reference sequence). CDR3 sequence (DNA): TGTGCCACCAGCAGAGATCAGGGGGCTTTGGAAAAACTGTTTTTT. Protein: CATSRDQGALEKLFF.

The rearrangement joins TRBV13 to TRBJ1-3; possibly TRBD1 for D (6 bases). The CDR3 loop spans 16 amino acids. The V gene lost 8 bases and the J gene lost 0 bases, with 17 bases spanning the gap. In germline, CDR1 is PRHDT, CDR2 FYEKMQ (reference sequence). CDR3 amino acids: CASAVTGPSSGNTIYF. CDR3 DNA: TGTGCCAGCGCAGTGACAGGCCCAAGCTCTGGAAACACCATATATTTT.

A note on this clone: Other DNA sequences from this sample encode an identical CDR3 as well. This chain joins TRBV18 and TRBJ1-1; 7 nucleotides agree with TRBD1. The CDR3 covers 15 residues. CDR1 KGHSH and CDR2 LQKENI come from the germline V gene. The trim removed 3 bases at V and 2 bases at J, leaving 6 bases unmatched. CDR3 DNA: TGTGCCAGCTCACCCTCAGGGGGAGTAAACACTGAAGCTTTCTTT. It yields the protein CASSPSGGVNTEAFF.

This chain connects TRBV7-2 to TRBJ2-1; no reliable D call. This CDR3 has 13 amino acids. Germline loops: CDR1 SGHTA, CDR2 FQGNSA. V lost 1 base, J lost 9 bases, and 10 bases lay in between. The CDR3 is CASSLERNSEQFF. The CDR3 DNA sequence: TGTGCCAGCAGCTTAGAGCGTAACTCTGAGCAGTTCTTC.

V and J are TRBV2 and TRBJ2-1; D unresolved. Deletions cut 4 bases from V and 8 bases from J, with 9 bases between. The CDR3 is 12 amino acids. Germline V gives CDR1 SNHLY, CDR2 FYNNEI. The CDR3 DNA reads TGTGCCAGCAGTGGGCTCCGTGATGAGCAGTTCTTC. This sequence encodes CASSGLRDEQFF.

The CDR3 sequence: CASSTGEQHDYGYTF. In DNA, the CDR3 is TGTGCCAGCAGTACAGGGGAACAGCACGACTATGGCTACACCTTC. This rearrangement joins TRBV4-2 to TRBJ1-2; 7 bases are a match to TRBD1. The germline V gene has CDR1 LGHNA and CDR2 YNFKEQ. The CDR3 runs 15 residues. With 6 bases clipped from V and 3 bases from J, the junction kept 10 bases outside the gene matches.

This clone was counted once. The chain carries TRBV30 and TRBJ2-2, with D unclear. Germline V gene sequence: CDR1 GTSNPN, CDR2 SVGIG (reference sequence). Trimming pared 3 bases from V and 1 base from J, leaving 9 bases between. CDR3 length: 14 amino acids. CDR3 bases: TGTGCCTGGAGGCGGCAGCTGAACACCGGGGAGCTGTTTTTT. Amino acid sequence: CAWRRQLNTGELFF. Looking up the rest from reference TRBV30 and TRBJ2-2 gives the full variable domain: SQTIHQWPATLVQPVGSPLSLECTVEGTSNPNLYWYRQAAGRGLQLLFYSVGIGQISSEVPQNLSASRPQDRQFILSSKKLLLSDSGFYLCAWRRQLNTGELFFGEGSRLTVL.

The chain is built from TRBV2 and TRBJ2-7; 10 positions match TRBD1. CDR1 and CDR2 from the germline V gene are SNHLY and FYNNEI. The CDR3 contains 16 residues. Trimming at V came to 1 base and at J to 5 bases, leaving 8 bases not matched to a gene. In DNA, the CDR3 is TGTGCCAGCAGTGAAGGAACCGGGACAGGGGTCCACGAGCAGTACTTC. It specifies CASSEGTGTGVHEQYF.

This sequence joins TRBV11-2 and TRBJ1-3; D is unresolved. Trimming stripped 4 bases from V and 7 bases from J, with 8 bases between. This CDR3 comprises 12 residues. The germline V gene encodes CDR1 SGHAT and CDR2 FQNNGV. The CDR3 loop reads CASSSTWNTIYF. The CDR3 DNA reads TGTGCCAGCAGCTCCACTTGGAACACCATATATTTT.